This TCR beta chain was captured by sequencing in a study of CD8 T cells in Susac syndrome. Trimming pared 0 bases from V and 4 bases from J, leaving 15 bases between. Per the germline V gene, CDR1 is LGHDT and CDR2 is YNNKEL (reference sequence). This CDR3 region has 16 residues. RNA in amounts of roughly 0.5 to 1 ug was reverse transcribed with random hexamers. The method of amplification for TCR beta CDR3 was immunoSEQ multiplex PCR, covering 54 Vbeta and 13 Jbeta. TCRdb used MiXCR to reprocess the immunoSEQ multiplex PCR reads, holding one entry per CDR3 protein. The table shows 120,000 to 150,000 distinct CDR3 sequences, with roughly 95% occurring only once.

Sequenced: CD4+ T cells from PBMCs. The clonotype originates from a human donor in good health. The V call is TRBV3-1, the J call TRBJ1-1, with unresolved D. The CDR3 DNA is TGTGCCAGCAGCCAAGACCCAATCGGGTCGGGCACTGAAGCTTTCTTT. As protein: CASSQDPIGSGTEAFF. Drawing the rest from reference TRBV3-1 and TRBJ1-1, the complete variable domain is DTAVSQTPKYLVTQMGNDKSIKCEQNLGHDTMYWYKQDSKKFLKIMFSYNNKELIINETVPNRFSPKSPDKAHLNLHINSLELGDSAVYFCASSQDPIGSGTEAFFGQGTRLTVV.